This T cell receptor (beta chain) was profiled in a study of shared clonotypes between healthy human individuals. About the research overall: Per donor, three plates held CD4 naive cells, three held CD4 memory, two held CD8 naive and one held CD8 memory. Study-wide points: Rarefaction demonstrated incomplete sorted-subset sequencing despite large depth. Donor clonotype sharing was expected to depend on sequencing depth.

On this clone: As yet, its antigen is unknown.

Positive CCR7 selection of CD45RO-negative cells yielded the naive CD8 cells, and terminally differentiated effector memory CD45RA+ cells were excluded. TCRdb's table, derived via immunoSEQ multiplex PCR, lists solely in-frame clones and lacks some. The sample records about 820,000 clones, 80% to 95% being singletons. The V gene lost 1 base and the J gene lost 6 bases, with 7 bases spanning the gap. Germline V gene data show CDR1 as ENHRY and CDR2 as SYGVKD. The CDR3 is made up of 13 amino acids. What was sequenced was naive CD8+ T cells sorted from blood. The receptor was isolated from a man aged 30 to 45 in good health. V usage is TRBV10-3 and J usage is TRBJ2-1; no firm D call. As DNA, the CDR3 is TGTGCCATCAGTGAGTTCAACTCCAATGAGCAGTTCTTC. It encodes CAISEFNSNEQFF.